This TCR beta chain was profiled in a study of beta chain features in type 1 diabetes. The V gene's germline CDR1 is MDHEN and CDR2 SYDVKM. This CDR3 is 15 amino acids long. Germline trimming cut 1 base from V and 6 bases from J; bases unmatched to any gene: 4. As every portion of the isolated RNA was reverse transcribed, the sequencing read expressed TCRB transcripts. This table comes from immunoSEQ multiplex PCR, and its TCRdb copy is limited to in-frame clones, with some not included. The sample has roughly 45,000 clones, 50% seen once. This sequence was found in a woman in her thirties in good health. The rearrangement uses TRBV28 and TRBJ2-5, with TRBD1 matching over 11 bases. The sequencing sample was made of stem cell memory CD4+ T cells from blood. CDR3 in DNA: TGTGCCAGCAGTTTATCGGGGACAGGGGGAAAGACCCAGTACTTC. Its translation is CASSLSGTGGKTQYF.